The rows below give T cell receptor beta chains drawn from one sample of a study of blood T cells in healthy people across ages. MiXCR, applied by TCRdb to the 5' RACE reads, yields one record per CDR3 protein. The data contain 600,000 to 800,000 distinct CDR3 sequences, around 21% of them singletons. The sample comprised blood. The source is a man between 65 and 85 years old in good health. Both conserved end residues are part of each CDR3. D genes are given only for firm matches. Clone size appears in some rows only: once, few, many, or a class for an expanded clone.

17,TRBV4-1,TRBD2,few,TRBJ2-1,TGCGCCAGCAGCGCCCACACTAGCGGGAGCCTCCTTAATGAGCAGTTCTTC,CASSAHTSGSLLNEQFF
18,TRBV20-1,TRBD1,many,TRBJ2-4,TGCAGTGCCAGGACCGGGACAGGGGGCGGAGGGGCCAAAAACATTCAGTACTTC,CSARTGTGGGGAKNIQYF
13,TRBV6-1,-,few,TRBJ1-6,TGTGCCAGCAGAGTCCGGGATGGGGTTAGCCTCCACTTT,CASRVRDGVSLHF
14,TRBV7-6,TRBD1,few,TRBJ2-1,TGTGCCAGCAGCCCTAGAGACAGGGGAAATGAGCAGTTCTTC,CASSPRDRGNEQFF
15,TRBV5-1,TRBD1,few,TRBJ2-5,TGCGCCAGCAGCCCCGGGACAGGTCCGGAAGAGACCCAGTACTTC,CASSPGTGPEETQYF
16,TRBV7-2,-,few,TRBJ1-1,TGTGCCAGCAGCTTCCCCAGGGCATCAACGAACACTGAAGCTTTCTTT,CASSFPRASTNTEAFF
13,TRBV5-1,-,-,TRBJ2-2,TGCGCCAGCAGCTTGGAGGTCTTCGGGGAGCTGTTTTTT,CASSLEVFGELFF
15,TRBV28,TRBD2,many,TRBJ2-7,TGTGCCAGCAGTTTTTCCAAAGCGGGAGTCGCCGAGCAGTACTTC,CASSFSKAGVAEQYF
19,TRBV6-2/TRBV6-3,TRBD2,few,TRBJ2-3,TGTGCCAGCAGTTACTCTACTAGCGGGAGTAAGGGCAGCACAGATACGCAGTATTTT,CASSYSTSGSKGSTDTQYF
14,TRBV3-1,-,-,TRBJ2-5,TGTGCCAGCAGCCATCCGGGAGCCCAAGAGACCCAGTACTTC,CASSHPGAQETQYF
15,TRBV28,-,-,TRBJ2-1,TGTGCCAGCAGTCAGCCGGGAAGCTCCTACAATGAGCAGTTCTTC,CASSQPGSSYNEQFF